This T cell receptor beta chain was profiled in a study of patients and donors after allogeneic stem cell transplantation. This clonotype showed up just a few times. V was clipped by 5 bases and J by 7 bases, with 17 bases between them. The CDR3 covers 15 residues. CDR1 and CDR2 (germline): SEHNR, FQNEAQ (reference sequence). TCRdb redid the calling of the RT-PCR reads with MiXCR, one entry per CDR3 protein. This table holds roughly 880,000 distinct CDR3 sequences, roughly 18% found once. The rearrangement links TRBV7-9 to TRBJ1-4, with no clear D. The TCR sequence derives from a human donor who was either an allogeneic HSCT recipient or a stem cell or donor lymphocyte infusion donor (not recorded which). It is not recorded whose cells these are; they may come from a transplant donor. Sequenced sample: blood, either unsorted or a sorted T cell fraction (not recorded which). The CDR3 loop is CASSEDFWGGEKLFF. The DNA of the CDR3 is TGTGCCAGCAGCGAGGACTTCTGGGGTGGTGAAAAACTGTTTTTT. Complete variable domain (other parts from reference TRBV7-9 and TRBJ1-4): DTGVSQNPRHKITKRGQNVTFRCDPISEHNRLYWYRQTLGQGPEFLTYFQNEAQLEKSRLLSDRFSAERPKGSFSTLEIQRTEQGDSAMYLCASSEDFWGGEKLFFGSGTQLSVL.